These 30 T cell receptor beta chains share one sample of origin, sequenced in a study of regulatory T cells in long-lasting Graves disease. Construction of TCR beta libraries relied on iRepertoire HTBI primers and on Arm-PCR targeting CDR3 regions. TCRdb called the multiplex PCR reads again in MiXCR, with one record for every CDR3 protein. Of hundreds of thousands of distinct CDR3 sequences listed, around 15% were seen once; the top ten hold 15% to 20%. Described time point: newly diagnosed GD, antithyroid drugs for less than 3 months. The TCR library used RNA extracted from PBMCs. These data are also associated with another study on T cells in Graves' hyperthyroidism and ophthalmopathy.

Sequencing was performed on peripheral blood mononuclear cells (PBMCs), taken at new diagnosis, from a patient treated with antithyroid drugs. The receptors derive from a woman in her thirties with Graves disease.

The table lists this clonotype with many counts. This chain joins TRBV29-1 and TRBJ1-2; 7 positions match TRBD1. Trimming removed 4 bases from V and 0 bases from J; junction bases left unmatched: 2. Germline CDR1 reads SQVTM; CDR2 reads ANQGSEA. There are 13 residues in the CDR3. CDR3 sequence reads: CSVGDSTNYGYTF. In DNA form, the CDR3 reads TGCAGCGTTGGGGACAGCACTAACTATGGCTACACCTTC.

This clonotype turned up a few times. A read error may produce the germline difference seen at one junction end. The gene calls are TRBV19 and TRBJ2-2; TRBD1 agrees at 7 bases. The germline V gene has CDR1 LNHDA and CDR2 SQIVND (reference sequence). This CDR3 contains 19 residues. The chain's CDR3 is CASTIWGSRDRKNTGELFF. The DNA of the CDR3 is TGTGCCAGTACTATATGGGGGTCTCGGGACAGAAAAAACACTGGGGAGCTGTTTTTT.

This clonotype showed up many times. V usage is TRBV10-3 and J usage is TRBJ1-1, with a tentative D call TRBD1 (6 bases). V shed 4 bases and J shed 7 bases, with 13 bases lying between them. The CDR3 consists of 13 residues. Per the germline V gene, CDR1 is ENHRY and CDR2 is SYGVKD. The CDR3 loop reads CAISVAGEYEAFF. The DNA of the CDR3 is TGTGCCATCAGTGTAGCAGGGGAATATGAAGCTTTCTTT.

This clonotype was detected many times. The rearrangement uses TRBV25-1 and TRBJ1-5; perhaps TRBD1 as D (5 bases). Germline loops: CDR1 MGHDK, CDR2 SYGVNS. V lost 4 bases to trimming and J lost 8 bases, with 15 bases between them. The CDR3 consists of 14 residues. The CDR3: CASSVRGEREPQHF. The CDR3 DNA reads TGTGCCAGCAGTGTTCGAGGGGAGCGAGAGCCCCAGCATTTT.

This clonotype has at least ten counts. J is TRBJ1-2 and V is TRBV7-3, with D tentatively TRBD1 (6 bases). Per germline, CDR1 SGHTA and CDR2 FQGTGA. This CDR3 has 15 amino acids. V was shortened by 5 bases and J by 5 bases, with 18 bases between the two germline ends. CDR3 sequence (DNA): TGTGCCAGCAGCGTCGGAGGCGGGACAAGATATGGCTACACCTTC. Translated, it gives CASSVGGGTRYGYTF.

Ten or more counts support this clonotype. CDR3 nucleotides: TGTGCCAGCAGACGAAGGGGGGGGACCCAAGAGACCCAGTACTTC. Translating gives CASRRRGGTQETQYF. The V call is TRBV2, the J call TRBJ2-5, with a tentative D call TRBD2 (7 bases). The CDR3 sequence is 15 residues long. Trimming removed 6 bases from V and 1 base from J, with 15 bases in between. In germline, CDR1 is SNHLY, CDR2 FYNNEI.

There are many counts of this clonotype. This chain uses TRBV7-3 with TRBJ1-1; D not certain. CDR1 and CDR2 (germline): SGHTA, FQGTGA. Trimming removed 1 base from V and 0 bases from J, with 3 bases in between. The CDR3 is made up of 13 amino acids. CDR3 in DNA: TGTGCCAGCAGCTTAATCCTGAACACTGAAGCTTTCTTT. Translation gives CASSLILNTEAFF.

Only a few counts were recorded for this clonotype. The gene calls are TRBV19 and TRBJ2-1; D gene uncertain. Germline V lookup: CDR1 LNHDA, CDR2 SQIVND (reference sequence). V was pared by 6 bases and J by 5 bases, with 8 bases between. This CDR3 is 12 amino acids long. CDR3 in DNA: TGTGCCAGTAGAGGTTGGGACAATGAGCAGTTCTTC. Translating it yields CASRGWDNEQFF.

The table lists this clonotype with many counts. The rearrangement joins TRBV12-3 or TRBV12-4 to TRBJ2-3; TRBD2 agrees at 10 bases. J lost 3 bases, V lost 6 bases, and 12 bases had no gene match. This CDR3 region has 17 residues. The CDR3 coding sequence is TGTGCCAGCAGCTCCCCCCGACTAGCGGGCCGGACAGATACGCAGTATTTT. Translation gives CASSSPRLAGRTDTQYF.

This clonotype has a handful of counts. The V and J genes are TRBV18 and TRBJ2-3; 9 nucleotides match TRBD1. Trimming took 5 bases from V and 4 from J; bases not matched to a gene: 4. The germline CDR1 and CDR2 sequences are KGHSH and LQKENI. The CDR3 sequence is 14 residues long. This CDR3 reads CASSSQGASDTQYF. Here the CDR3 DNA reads TGTGCCAGCTCATCACAGGGGGCGTCAGATACGCAGTATTTT.

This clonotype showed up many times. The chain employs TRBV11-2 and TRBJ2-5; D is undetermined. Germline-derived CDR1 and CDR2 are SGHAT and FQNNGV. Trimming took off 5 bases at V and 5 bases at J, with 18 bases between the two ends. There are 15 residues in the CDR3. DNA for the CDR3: TGTGCCAGCAGCCCGGTCGTGGGGATGGAGGAGACCCAGTACTTC. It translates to CASSPVVGMEETQYF.

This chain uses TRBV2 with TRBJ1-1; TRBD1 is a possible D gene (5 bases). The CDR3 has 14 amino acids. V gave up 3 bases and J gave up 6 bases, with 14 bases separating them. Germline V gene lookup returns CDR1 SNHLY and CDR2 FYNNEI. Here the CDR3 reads CASSDRVGGAEAFF. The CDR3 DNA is TGTGCCAGCAGTGACAGGGTGGGGGGAGCTGAAGCTTTCTTT.

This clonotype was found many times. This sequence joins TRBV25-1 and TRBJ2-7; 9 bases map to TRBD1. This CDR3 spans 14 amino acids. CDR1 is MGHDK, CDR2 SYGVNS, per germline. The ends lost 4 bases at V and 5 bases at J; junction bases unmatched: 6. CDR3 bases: TGTGCCAGCAGTGGAGGACAGGGGACCCACGAGCAGTACTTC. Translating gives CASSGGQGTHEQYF.

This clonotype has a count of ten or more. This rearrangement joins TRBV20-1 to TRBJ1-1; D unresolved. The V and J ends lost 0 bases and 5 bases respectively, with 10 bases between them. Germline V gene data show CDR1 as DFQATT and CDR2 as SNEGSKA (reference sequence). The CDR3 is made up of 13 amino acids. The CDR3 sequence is CSARDLLGTEAFF. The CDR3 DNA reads TGCAGTGCTAGAGATCTGTTGGGTACTGAAGCTTTCTTT.

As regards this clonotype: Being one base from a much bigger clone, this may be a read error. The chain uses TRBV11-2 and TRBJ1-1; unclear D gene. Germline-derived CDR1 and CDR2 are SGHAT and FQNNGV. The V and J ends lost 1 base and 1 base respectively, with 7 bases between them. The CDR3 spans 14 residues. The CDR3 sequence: CASSLVLENTEAFF. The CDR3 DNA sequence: TGTGCCAGCAGCTTAGTCTTGGAGAACACTGAAGCTTTCTTT. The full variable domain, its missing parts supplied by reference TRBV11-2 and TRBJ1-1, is EAGVAQSPRYKIIEKRQSVAFWCNPISGHATLYWYQQILGQGPKLLIQFQNNGVVDDSQLPKDRFSAERLKGVDSTLKIQPAKLEDSAVYLCASSLVLENTEAFFGQGTRLTVV.

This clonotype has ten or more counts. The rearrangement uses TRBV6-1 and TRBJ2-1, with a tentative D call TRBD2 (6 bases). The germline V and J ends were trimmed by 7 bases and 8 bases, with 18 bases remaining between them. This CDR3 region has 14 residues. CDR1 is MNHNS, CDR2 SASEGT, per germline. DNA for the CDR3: TGTGCCAGCACCCAGGGAGGCCAGGTAGATGAGCAGTTCTTC. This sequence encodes CASTQGGQVDEQFF.

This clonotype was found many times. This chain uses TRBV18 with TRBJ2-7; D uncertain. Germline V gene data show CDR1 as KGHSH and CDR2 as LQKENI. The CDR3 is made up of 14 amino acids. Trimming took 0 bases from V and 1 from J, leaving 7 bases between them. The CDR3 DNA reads TGTGCCAGCTCACCACCGACGCCTTCCTACGAGCAGTACTTC. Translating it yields CASSPPTPSYEQYF.

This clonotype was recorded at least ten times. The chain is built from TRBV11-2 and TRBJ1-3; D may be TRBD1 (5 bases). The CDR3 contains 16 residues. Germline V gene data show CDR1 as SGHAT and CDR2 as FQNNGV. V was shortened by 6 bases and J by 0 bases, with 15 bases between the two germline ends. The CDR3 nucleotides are TGTGCCAGCAGGTCCGGGACGGATGGCTCTGGAAACACCATATATTTT. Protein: CASRSGTDGSGNTIYF.

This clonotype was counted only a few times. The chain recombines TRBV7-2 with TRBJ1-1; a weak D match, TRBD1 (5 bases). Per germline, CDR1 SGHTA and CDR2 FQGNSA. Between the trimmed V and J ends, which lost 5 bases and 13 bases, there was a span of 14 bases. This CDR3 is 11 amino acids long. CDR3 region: CASSTPQGRFF. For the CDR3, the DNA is TGTGCCAGCAGCACCCCCCAGGGACGTTTCTTT.

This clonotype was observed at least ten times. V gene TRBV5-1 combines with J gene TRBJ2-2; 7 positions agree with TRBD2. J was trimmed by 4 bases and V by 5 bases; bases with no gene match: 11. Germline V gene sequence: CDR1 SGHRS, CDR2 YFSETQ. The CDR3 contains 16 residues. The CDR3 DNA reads TGCGCCAGCAGAAAGGAGGGTCTAGCGGCCACCGGGGAGCTGTTTTTT. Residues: CASRKEGLAATGELFF.

The CDR3 reads CASSLTTFSGTSGANVLTF. In DNA form, the CDR3 reads TGTGCCAGCAGCCTAACCACGTTTAGCGGGACGTCTGGGGCCAACGTCCTGACTTTC. The chain is built from TRBV7-2 and TRBJ2-6, with TRBD2 identical over 8 bases. The germline gives CDR1 SGHTA, CDR2 FQGNSA. CDR3 length: 19 amino acids. V dropped 5 bases and J dropped 1; count of bases not matched to a gene: 13.

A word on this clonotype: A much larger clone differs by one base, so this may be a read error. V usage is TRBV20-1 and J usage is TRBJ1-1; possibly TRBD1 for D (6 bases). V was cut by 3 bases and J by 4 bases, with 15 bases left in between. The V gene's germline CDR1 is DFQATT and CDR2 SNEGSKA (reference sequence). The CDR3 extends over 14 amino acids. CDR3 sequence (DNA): TGCAGTGCTAGGGTAGGGAGGGGGAGCACTGAAGCTTTCTTT. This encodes CSARVGRGSTEAFF.

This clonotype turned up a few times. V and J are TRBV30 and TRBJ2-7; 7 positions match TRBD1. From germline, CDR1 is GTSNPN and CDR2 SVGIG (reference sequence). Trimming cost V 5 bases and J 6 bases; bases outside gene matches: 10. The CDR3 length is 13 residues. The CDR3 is CAWGTEVWGEQYF. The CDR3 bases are TGTGCCTGGGGGACAGAAGTGTGGGGCGAGCAGTACTTC.

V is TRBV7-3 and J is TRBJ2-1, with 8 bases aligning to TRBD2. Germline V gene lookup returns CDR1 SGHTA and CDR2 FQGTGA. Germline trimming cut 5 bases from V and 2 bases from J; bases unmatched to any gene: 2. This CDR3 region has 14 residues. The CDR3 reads CASSREGPYNEQFF. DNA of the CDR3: TGTGCCAGCAGCCGGGAGGGACCCTACAATGAGCAGTTCTTC.

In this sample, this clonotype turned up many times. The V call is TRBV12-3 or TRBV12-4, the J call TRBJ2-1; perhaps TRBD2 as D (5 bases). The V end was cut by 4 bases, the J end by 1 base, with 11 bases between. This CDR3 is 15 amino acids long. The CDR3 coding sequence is TGTGCCAGCAGTTCTTCACTAGGTTCCTACAATGAGCAGTTCTTC. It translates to CASSSSLGSYNEQFF.

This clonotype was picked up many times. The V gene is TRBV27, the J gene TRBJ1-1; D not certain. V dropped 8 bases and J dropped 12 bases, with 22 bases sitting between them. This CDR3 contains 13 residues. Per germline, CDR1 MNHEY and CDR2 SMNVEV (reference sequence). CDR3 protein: CASYNLLRARPFF. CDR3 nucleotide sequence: TGTGCCAGCTACAATCTCTTACGGGCGAGACCTTTCTTT.

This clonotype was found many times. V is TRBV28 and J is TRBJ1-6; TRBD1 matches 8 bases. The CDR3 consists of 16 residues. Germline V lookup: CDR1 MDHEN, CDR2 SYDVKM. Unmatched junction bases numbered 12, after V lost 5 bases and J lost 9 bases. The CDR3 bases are TGTGCCAGCAGTCGACGACTATCGGGACAGGCTTCACCCCTCCACTTT. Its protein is CASSRRLSGQASPLHF.

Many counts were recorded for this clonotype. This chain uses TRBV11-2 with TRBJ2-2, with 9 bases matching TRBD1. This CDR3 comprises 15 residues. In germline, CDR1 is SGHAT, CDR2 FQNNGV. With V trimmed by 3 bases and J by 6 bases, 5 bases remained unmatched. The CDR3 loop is CASSFGDRVSGELFF. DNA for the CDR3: TGTGCCAGCAGCTTTGGGGACAGGGTCTCCGGGGAGCTGTTTTTT. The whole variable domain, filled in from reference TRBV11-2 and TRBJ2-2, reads EAGVAQSPRYKIIEKRQSVAFWCNPISGHATLYWYQQILGQGPKLLIQFQNNGVVDDSQLPKDRFSAERLKGVDSTLKIQPAKLEDSAVYLCASSFGDRVSGELFFGEGSRLTVL.

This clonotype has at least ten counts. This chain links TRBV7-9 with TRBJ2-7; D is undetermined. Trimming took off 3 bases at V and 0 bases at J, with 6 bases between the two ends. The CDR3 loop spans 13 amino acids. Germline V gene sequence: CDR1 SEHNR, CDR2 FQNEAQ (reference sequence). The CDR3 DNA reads TGTGCCAGCAGCTTGGTCCCCTCCTACGAGCAGTACTTC. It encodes CASSLVPSYEQYF.

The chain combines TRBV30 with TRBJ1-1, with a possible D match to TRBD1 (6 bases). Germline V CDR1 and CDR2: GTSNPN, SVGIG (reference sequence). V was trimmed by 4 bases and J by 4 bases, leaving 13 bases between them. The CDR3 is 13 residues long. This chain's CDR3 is CAWIKEGGTEAFF. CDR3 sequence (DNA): TGTGCCTGGATTAAGGAAGGGGGCACTGAAGCTTTCTTT.